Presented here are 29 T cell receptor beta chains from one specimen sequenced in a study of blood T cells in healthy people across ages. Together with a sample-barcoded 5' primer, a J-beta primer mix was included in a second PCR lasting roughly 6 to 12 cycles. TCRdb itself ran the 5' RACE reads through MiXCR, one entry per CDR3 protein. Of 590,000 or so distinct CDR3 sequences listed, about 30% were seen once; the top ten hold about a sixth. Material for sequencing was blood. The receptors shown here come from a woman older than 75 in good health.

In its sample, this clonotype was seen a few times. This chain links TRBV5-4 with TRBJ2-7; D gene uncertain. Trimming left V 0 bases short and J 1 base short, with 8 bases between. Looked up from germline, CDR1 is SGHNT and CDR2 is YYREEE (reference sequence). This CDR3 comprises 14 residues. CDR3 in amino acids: CASSLERTSYEQYF. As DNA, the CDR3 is TGTGCCAGCAGCTTGGAAAGAACATCCTACGAGCAGTACTTC.

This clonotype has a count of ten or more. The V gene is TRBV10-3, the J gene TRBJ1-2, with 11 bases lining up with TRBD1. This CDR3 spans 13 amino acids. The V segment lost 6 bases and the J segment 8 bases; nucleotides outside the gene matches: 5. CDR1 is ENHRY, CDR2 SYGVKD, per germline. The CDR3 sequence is CAIRGQGAEGYTF. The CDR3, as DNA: TGTGCCATCAGAGGACAGGGGGCAGAGGGCTACACCTTC.

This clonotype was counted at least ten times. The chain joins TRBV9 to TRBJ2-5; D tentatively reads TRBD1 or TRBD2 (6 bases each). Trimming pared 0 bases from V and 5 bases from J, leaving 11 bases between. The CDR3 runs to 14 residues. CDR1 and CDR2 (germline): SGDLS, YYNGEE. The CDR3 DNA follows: TGTGCCAGCAGCGTAGCCCTAGGGGGGGAGACCCAGTACTTC. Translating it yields CASSVALGGETQYF.

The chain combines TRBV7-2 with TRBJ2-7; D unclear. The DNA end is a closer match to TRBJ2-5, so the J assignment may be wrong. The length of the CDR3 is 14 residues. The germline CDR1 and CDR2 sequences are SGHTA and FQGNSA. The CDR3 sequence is CASSPLAPHETQYF. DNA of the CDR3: TGTGCCAGCAGCCCCTTAGCCCCCCACGAGACCCAGTACTTC.

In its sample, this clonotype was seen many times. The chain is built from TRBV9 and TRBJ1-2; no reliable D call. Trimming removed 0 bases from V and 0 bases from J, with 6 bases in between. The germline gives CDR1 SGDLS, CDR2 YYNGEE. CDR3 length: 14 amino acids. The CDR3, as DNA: TGTGCCAGCAGCGTAGCTACTGCTAACTATGGCTACACCTTC. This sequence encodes CASSVATANYGYTF. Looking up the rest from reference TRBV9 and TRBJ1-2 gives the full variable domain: DSGVTQTPKHLITATGQRVTLRCSPRSGDLSVYWYQQSLDQGLQFLIQYYNGEERAKGNILERFSAQQFPDLHSELNLSSLELGDSALYFCASSVATANYGYTFGSGTRLTVV.

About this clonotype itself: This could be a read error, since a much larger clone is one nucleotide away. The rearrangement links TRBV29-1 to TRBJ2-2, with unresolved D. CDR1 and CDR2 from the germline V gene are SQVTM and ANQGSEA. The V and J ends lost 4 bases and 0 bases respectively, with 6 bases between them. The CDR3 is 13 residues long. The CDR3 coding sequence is TGCAGCGTTGTCGGCTCGAACACCGGGGAGCTGTTTTTT. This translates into CSVVGSNTGELFF.

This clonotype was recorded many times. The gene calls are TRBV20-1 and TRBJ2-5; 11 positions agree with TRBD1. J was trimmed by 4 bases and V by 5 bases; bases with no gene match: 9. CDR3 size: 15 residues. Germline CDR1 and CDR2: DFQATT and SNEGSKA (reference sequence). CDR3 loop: CSAVLGQGEGETQYF. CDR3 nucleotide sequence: TGCAGTGCTGTCCTGGGACAGGGGGAGGGAGAGACCCAGTACTTC.

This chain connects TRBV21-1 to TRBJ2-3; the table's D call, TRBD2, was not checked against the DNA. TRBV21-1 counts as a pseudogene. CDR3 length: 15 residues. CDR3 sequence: CASSKGTGATDTQYF. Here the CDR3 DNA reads TGTGCCAGCAGCAAGGGAACGGGAGCCACAGATACGCAGTATTTT.

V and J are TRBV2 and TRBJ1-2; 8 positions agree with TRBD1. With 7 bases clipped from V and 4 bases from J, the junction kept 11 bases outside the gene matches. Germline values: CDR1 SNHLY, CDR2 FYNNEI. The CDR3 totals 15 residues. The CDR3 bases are TGTGCCAGCACCCGTCAGACAGGGGCGGGCTATGGCTACACCTTC. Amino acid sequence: CASTRQTGAGYGYTF.

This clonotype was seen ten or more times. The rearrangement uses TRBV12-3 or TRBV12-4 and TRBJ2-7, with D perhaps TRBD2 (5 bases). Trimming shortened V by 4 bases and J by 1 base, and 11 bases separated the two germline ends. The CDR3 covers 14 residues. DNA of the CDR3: TGTGCCAGCAGTTCCACCCGGGGTTCCTACGAGCAGTACTTC. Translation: CASSSTRGSYEQYF.

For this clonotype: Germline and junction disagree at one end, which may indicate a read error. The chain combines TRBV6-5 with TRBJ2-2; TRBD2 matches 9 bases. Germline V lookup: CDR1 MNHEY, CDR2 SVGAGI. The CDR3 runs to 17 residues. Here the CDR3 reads CASSYLPGLAGTGERFF. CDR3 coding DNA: TGTGCCAGCAGTTACCTACCGGGACTAGCAGGCACCGGGGAGCGGTTTTTT.

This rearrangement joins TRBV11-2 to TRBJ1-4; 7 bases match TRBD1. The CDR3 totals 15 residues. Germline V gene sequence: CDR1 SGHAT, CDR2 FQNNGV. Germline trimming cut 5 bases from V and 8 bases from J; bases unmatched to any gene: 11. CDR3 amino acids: CASSPAGTAGEKLFF. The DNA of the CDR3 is TGTGCCAGCAGCCCCGCAGGGACAGCGGGAGAAAAACTGTTTTTT.

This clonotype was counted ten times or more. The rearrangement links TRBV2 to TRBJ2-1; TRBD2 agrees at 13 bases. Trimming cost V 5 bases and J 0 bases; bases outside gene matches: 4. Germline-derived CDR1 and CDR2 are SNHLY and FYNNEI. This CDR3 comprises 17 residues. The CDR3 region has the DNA TGTGCCAGCAGTAGACTAGCGGGGGGCCTCTCCTACAATGAGCAGTTCTTC. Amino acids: CASSRLAGGLSYNEQFF.

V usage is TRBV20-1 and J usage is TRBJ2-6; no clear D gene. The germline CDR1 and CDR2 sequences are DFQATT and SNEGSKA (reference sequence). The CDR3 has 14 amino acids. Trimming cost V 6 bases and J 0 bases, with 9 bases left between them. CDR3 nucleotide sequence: TGCAGTGCCTCCCGTGACTCTGGGGCCAACGTCCTGACTTTC. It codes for CSASRDSGANVLTF.

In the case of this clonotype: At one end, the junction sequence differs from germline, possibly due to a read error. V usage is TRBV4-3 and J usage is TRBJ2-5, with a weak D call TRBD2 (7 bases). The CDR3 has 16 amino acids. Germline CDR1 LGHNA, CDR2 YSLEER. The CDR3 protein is CASSQDIPGGQGTQNF. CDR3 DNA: TGCGCCAGCAGCCAAGATATCCCGGGGGGCCAAGGGACCCAGAACTTC.

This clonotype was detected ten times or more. The CDR3 DNA sequence: TGTGCCAGCAGCTTGGTCAGCCAAGAGACCCAGTACTTC. Translated: CASSLVSQETQYF. J is TRBJ2-5 and V is TRBV5-6; D not certain. In germline, CDR1 is SGHDT, CDR2 YYEEEE. Trimming removed 0 bases from V and 1 base from J, with 4 bases in between. This CDR3 contains 13 residues.

The chain's CDR3 is CASSPLARDSSLRGSPLHF. CDR3 nucleotides: TGTGCCAGCAGCCCATTAGCCCGGGACAGCTCACTACGGGGTTCACCCCTCCACTTT. The rearrangement joins TRBV14 to TRBJ1-6, with 7 positions matching TRBD1. V trimming: 4 bases; J trimming: 9 bases; junction bases outside the gene matches: 21. This CDR3 is 19 amino acids long. Germline V lookup: CDR1 SGHDN, CDR2 FVKESK. The full variable domain, completed using reference TRBV14 and TRBJ1-6, is EAGVTQFPSHSVIEKGQTVTLRCDPISGHDNLYWYRRVMGKEIKFLLHFVKESKQDESGMPNNRFLAERTGGTYSTLKVQPAELEDSGVYFCASSPLARDSSLRGSPLHFGNGTRLTVT.

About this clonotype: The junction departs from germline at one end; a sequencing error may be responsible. The CDR3 nucleotides read TGTGCCAGCAGCTTACACAGGGGTGGAGGCTTCACCTTC. Amino acid sequence: CASSLHRGGGFTF. The rearrangement links TRBV7-2 to TRBJ1-2; 7 bases are shared with TRBD1. CDR1 and CDR2 from the germline V gene are SGHTA and FQGNSA. This CDR3 region has 13 residues. Variable domain in full (rest from reference TRBV7-2 and TRBJ1-2): GAGVSQSPSNKVTEKGKDVELRCDPISGHTALYWYRQSLGQGLEFLIYFQGNSAPDKSGLPSDRFSAERTGGSVSTLTIQRTQQEDSAVYLCASSLHRGGGFTFGSGTRLTVV.

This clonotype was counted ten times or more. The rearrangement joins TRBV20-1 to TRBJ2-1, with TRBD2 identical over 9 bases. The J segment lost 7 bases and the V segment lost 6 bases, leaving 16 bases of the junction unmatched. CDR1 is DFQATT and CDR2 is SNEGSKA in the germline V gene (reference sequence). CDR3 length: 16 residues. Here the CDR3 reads CSAARTGTSLRNEQFF. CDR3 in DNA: TGCAGTGCCGCCAGAACCGGGACTAGCTTGCGAAATGAGCAGTTCTTC.

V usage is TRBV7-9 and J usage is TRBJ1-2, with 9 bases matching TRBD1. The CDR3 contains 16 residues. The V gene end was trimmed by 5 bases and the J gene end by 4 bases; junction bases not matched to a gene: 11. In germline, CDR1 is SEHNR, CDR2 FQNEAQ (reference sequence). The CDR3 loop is CASSQQAGTGTYGYTF. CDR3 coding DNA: TGTGCCAGCAGCCAACAGGCCGGGACAGGGACCTATGGCTACACCTTC.

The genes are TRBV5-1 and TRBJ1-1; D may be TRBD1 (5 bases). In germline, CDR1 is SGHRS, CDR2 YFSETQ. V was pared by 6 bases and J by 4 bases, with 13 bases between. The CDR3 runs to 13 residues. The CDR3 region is CASNEPGSTEAFF. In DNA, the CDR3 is TGCGCCAGCAATGAACCAGGGAGCACTGAAGCTTTCTTT.

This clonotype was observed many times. CDR3 sequence (DNA): TGTGCCAGCAGCTTCTCCTCTGGACAGGGAACCAATGAGCAGTTCTTC. Translated, it gives CASSFSSGQGTNEQFF. The V gene is TRBV7-2, the J gene TRBJ2-1; 8 positions agree with TRBD1. The CDR3 sequence is 16 residues long. After removal of 3 bases from V and 6 bases from J, the junction contained 10 bases not matched to a gene. Per the germline V gene, CDR1 is SGHTA and CDR2 is FQGNSA.

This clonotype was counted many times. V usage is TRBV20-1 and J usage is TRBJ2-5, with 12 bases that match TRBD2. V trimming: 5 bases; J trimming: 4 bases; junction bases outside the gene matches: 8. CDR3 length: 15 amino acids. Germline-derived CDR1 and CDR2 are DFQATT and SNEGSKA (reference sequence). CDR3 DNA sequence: TGCAGTGCTTCCCCATCTAGCGGGGGGGCAGAGACCCAGTACTTC. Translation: CSASPSSGGAETQYF.

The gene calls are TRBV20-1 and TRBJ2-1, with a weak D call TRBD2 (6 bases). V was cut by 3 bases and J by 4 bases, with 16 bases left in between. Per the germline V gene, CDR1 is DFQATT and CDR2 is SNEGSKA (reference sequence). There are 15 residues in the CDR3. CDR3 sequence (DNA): TGCAGTGCTAGGATGGGGTCGGGGAGGTACAATGAGCAGTTCTTC. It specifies CSARMGSGRYNEQFF.

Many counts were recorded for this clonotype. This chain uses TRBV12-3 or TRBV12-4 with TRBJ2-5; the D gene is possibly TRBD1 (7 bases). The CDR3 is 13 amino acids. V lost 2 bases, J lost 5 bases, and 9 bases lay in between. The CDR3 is CASSLQGGETQYF. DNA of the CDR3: TGTGCCAGCAGTTTACAGGGGGGCGAGACCCAGTACTTC.

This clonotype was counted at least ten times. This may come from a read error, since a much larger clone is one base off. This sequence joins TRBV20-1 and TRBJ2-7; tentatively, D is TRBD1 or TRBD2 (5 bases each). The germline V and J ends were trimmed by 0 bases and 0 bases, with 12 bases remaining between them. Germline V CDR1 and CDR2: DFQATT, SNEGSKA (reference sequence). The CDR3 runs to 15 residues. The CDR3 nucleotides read TGCAGTGCTAGAGATGGGGGAAAAAGCTCCTACGAGCAGTACTTC. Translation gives CSARDGGKSSYEQYF.

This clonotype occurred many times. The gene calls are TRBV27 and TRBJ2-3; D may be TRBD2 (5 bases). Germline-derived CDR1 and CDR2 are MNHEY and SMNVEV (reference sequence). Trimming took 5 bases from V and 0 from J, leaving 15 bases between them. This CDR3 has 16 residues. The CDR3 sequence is CASSPLRADSTDTQYF. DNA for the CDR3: TGTGCCAGCAGTCCCCTTAGAGCGGATAGCACAGATACGCAGTATTTT.

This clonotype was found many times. The CDR3 loop reads CASSLTSGGDETQYF. CDR3 nucleotide sequence: TGTGCCAGCAGTTTAACTAGCGGGGGAGATGAGACCCAGTACTTC. This chain uses TRBV12-3 or TRBV12-4 with TRBJ2-5, with 11 bases that match TRBD2. The CDR3 has 15 residues. With V trimmed by 2 bases and J by 5 bases, 4 bases remained unmatched.

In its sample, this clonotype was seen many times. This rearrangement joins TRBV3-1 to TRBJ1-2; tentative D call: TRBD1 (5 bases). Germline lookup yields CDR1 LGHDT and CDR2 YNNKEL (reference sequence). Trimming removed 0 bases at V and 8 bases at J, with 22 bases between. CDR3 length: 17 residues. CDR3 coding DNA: TGTGCCAGCAGCCAAGATCCAGGGACCGTCCTATCAGAAGGCTACACCTTC. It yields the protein CASSQDPGTVLSEGYTF.